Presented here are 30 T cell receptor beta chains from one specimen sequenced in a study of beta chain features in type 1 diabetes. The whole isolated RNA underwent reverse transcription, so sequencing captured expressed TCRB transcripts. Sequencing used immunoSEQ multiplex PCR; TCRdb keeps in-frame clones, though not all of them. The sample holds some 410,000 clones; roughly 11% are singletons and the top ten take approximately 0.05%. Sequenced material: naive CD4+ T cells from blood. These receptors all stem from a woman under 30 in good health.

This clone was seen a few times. The CDR3 here is CASSTGTGNEKLFF. The CDR3, as DNA: TGTGCCAGCAGTACCGGGACGGGTAATGAAAAACTGTTTTTT. The rearrangement uses TRBV7-9 and TRBJ1-4, with D possibly TRBD1 on 5 matching bases. V was shortened by 6 bases and J by 4 bases, with 12 bases between the two germline ends. Germline values: CDR1 SEHNR, CDR2 FQNEAQ (reference sequence). The CDR3 is made up of 14 amino acids.

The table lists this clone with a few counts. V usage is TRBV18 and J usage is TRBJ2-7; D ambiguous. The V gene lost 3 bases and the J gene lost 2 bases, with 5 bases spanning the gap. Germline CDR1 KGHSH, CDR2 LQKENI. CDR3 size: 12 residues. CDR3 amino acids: CASSPLAYEQYF. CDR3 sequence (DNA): TGTGCCAGCTCACCTTTGGCCTACGAGCAGTACTTC.

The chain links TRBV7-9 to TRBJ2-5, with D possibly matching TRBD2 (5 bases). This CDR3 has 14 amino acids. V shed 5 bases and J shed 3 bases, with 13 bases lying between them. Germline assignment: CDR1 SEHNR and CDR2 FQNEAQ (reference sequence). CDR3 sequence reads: CASSPRLSKETQYF. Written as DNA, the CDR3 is TGTGCCAGCAGCCCTAGACTAAGCAAAGAGACCCAGTACTTC.

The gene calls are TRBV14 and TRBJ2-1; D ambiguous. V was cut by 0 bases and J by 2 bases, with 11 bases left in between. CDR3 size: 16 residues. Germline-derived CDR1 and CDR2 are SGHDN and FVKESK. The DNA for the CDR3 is TGTGCCAGCAGCCAAGATCTCATTCCCACCTACAATGAGCAGTTCTTC. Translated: CASSQDLIPTYNEQFF.

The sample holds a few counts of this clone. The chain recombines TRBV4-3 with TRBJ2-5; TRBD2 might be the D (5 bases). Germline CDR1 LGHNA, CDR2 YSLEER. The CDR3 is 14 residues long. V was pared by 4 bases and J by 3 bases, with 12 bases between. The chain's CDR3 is CASSPRTREETQYF. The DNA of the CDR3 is TGCGCCAGCAGCCCCCGTACTAGGGAAGAGACCCAGTACTTC.

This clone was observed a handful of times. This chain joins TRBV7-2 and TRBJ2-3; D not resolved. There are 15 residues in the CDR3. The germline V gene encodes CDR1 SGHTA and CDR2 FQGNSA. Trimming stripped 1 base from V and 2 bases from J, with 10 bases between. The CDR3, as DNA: TGTGCCAGCAGCTTAGAGGCACAAATCACAGATACGCAGTATTTT. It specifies CASSLEAQITDTQYF.

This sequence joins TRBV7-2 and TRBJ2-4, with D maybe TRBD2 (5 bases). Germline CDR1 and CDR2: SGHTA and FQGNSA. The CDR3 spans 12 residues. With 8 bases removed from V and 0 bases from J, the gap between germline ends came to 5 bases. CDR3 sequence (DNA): TGTGCCAGCGGACTAGCCAAAAACATTCAGTACTTC. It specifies CASGLAKNIQYF.

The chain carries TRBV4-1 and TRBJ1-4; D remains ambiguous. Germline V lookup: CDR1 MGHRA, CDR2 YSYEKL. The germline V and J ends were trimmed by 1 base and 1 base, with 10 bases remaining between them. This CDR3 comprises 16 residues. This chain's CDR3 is CASSQVLRITNEKLFF. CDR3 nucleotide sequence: TGCGCCAGCAGCCAAGTTTTGCGGATAACTAATGAAAAACTGTTTTTT.

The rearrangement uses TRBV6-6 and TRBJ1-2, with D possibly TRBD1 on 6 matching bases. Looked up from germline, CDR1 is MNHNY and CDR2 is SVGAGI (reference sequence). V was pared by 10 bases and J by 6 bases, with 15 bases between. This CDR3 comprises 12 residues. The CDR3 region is CATTAPGDGYTF. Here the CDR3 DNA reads TGTGCCACCACCGCTCCAGGGGATGGCTACACCTTC.

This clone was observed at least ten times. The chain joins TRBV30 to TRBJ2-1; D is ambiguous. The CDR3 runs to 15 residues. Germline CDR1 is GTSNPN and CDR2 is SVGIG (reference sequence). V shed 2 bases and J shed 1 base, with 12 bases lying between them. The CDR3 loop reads CAWSLDGRSYNEQFF. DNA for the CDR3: TGTGCCTGGAGTCTGGACGGACGATCCTACAATGAGCAGTTCTTC.

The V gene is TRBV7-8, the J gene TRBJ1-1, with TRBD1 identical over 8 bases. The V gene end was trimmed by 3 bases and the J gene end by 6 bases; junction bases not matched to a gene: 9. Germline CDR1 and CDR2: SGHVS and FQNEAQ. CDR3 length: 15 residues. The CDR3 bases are TGTGCCAGCAGCTTCAATACCGACAGGGGCGCTGAAGCTTTCTTT. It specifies CASSFNTDRGAEAFF.

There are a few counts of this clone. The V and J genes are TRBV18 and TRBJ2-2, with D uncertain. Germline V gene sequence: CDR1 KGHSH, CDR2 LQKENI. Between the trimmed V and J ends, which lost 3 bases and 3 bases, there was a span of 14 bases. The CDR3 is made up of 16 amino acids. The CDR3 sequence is CASSPGRMGYTGELFF. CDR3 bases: TGTGCCAGCTCACCTGGACGGATGGGGTACACCGGGGAGCTGTTTTTT.

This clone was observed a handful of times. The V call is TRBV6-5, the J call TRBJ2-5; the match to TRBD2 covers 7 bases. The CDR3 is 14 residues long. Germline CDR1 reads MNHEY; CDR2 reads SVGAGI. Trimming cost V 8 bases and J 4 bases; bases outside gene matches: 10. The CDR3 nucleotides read TGTGCCAGCGGACCTTGGGAGGGTAGAGAGACCCAGTACTTC. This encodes CASGPWEGRETQYF.

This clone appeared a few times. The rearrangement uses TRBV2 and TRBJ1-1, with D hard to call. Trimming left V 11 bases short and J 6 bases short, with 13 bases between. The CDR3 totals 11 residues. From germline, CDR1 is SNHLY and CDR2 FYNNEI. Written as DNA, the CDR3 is TGTGCCTCGACACGGGTTTCTGAAGCTTTCTTT. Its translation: CASTRVSEAFF.

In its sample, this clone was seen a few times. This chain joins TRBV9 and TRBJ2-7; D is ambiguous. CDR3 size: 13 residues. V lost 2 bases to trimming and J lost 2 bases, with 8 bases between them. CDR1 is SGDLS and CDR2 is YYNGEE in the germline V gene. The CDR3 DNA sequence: TGTGCCAGCAGCGTTGACGACCCCTACGAGCAGTACTTC. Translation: CASSVDDPYEQYF.

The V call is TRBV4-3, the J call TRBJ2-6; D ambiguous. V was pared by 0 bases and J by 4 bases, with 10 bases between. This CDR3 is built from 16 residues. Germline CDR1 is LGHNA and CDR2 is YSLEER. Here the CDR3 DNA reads TGCGCCAGCAGCCAAGAGTTCGTGTCCGGGGCCAACGTCCTGACTTTC. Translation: CASSQEFVSGANVLTF.

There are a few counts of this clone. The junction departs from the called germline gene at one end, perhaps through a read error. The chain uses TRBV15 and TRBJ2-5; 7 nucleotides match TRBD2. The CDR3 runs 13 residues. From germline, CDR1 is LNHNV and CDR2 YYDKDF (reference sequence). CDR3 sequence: CATTRAGRETQYF. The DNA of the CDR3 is TGTGCCACCACCAGAGCGGGAAGGGAGACCCAGTACTTC.

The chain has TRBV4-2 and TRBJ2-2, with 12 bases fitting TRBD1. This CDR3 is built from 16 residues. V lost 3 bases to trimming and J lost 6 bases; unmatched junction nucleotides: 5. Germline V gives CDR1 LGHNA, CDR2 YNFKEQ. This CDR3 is CASSQGQGASAGELFF. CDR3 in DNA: TGTGCCAGCAGCCAGGGACAGGGGGCGTCAGCCGGGGAGCTGTTTTTT.

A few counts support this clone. The CDR3 nucleotides read TGTGCCAGCACCGATCTAGCGGGAGGTAACTACGAGCAGTACTTC. It translates to CASTDLAGGNYEQYF. The rearrangement joins TRBV11-2 to TRBJ2-7; 11 bases are a match to TRBD2. CDR1 is SGHAT and CDR2 is FQNNGV in the germline V gene. The CDR3 loop spans 15 amino acids. V trimming: 7 bases; J trimming: 3 bases; junction bases outside the gene matches: 8.

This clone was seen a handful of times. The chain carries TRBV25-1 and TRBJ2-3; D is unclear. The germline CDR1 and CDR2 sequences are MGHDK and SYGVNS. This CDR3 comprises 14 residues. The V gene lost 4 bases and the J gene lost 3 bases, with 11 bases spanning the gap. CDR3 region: CASSGLGMTDTQYF. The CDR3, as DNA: TGTGCCAGCAGTGGTCTGGGAATGACAGATACGCAGTATTTT.

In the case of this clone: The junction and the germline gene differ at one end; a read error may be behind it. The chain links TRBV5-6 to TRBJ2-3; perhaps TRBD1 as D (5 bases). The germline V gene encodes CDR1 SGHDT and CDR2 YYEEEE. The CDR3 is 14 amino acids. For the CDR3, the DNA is TGTGCCAGCAGCTTGTGGGGCACCACACATACGCAGTATTTT. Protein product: CASSLWGTTHTQYF.

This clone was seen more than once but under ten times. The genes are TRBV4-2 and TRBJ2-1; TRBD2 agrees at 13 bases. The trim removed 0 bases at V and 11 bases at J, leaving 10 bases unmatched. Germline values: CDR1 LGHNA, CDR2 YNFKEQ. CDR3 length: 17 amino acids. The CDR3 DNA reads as TGTGCCAGCAGCCAAGACGCCCGGGGACTAGCGGGAATGCAGCAGTTCTTC. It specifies CASSQDARGLAGMQQFF.

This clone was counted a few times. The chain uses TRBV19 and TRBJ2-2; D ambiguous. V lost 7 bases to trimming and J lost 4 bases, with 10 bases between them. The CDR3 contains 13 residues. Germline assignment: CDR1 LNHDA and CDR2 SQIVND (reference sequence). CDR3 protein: CASTLSLTGELFF. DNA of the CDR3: TGTGCCAGTACCCTGAGTCTCACCGGGGAGCTGTTTTTT.

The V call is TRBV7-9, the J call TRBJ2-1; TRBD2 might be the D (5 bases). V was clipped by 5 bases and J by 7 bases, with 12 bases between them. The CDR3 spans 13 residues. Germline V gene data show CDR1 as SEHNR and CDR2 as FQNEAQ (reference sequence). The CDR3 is CASSRSSGNEQFF. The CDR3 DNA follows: TGTGCCAGCAGCCGCTCGTCGGGGAATGAGCAGTTCTTC.

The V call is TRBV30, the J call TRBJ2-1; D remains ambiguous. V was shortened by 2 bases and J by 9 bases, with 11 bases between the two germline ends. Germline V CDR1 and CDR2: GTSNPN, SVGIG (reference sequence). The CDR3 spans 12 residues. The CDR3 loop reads CAWSKGSGEQFF. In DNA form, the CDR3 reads TGTGCCTGGAGTAAAGGATCCGGTGAGCAGTTCTTC.

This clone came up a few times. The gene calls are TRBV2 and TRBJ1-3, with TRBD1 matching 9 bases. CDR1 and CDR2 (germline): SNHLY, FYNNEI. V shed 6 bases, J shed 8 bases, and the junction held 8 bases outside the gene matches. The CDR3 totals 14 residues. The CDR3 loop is CASRSQGASDTIYF. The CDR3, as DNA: TGTGCCAGCAGATCACAGGGGGCTTCGGACACCATATATTTT.

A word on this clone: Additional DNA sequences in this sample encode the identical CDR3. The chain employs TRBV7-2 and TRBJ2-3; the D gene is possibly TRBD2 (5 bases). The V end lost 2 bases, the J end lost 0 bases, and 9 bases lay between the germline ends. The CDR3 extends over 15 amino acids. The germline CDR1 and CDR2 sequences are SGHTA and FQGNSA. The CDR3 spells CASSLMAGSTDTQYF. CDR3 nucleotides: TGTGCCAGCAGCTTAATGGCGGGCAGCACAGATACGCAGTATTTT.

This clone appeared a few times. The CDR3 reads CASSPILSGNTIYF. The CDR3 DNA is TGTGCCAGCAGCCCAATACTCTCTGGAAACACCATATATTTT. This chain connects TRBV7-9 to TRBJ1-3, with no clear D. With 5 bases removed from V and 0 bases from J, the gap between germline ends came to 8 bases. The CDR3 has 14 residues. The V gene's germline CDR1 is SEHNR and CDR2 FQNEAQ (reference sequence).

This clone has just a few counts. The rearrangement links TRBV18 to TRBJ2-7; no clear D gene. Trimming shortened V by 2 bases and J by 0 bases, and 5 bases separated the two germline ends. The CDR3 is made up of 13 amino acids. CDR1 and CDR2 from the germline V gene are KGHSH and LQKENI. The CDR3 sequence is CASSPFSSYEQYF. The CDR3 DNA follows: TGTGCCAGCTCACCATTCAGCTCCTACGAGCAGTACTTC. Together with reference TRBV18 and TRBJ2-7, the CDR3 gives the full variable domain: NAGVMQNPRHLVRRRGQEARLRCSPMKGHSHVYWYRQLPEEGLKFMVYLQKENIIDESGMPKERFSAEFPKEGPSILRIQQVVRGDSAAYFCASSPFSSYEQYFGPGTRLTVT.

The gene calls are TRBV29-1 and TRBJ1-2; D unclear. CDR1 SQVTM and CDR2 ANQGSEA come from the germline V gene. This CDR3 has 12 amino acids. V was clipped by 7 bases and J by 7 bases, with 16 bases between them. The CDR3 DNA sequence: TGCAGCGCCCAACAAAGTTGGGCTGGCTACACCTTC. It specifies CSAQQSWAGYTF.